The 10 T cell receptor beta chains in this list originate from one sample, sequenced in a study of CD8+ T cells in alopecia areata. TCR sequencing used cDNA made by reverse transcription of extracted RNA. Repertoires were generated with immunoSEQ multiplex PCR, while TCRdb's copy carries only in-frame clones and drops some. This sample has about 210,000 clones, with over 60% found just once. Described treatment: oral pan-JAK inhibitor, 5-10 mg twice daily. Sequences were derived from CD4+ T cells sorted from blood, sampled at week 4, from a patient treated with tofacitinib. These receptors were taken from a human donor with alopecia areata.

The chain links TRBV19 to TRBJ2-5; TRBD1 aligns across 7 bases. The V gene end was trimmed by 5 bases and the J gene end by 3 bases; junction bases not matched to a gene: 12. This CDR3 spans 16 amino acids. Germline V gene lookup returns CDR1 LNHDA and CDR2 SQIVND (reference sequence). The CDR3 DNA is TGTGCCAGTAGTGTATTGGGACAGACCACCAAAGAGACCCAGTACTTC. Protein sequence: CASSVLGQTTKETQYF.

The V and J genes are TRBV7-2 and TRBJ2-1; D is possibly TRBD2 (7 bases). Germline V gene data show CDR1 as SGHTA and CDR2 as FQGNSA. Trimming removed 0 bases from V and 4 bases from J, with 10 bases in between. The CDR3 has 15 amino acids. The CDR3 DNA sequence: TGTGCCAGCAGCTTAGCTCGGGGGGCGTACAATGAGCAGTTCTTC. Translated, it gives CASSLARGAYNEQFF.

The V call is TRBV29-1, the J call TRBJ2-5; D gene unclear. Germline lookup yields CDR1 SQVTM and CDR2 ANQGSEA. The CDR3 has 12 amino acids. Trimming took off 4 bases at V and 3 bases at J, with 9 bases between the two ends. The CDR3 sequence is CSVVEDKETQYF. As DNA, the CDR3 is TGCAGCGTTGTCGAGGATAAAGAGACCCAGTACTTC.

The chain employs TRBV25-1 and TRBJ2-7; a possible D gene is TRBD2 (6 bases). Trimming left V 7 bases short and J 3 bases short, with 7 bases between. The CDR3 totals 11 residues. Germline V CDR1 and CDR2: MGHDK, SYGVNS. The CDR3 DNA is TGTGCCAGCACCGGGGGCTACGAGCAGTACTTC. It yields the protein CASTGGYEQYF.

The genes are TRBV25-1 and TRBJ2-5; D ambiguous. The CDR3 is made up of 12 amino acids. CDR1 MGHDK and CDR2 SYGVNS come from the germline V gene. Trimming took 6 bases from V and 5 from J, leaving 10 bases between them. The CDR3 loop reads CASSLLGETQYF. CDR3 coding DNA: TGTGCCAGCAGCCTCCTCGGGGAGACCCAGTACTTC.

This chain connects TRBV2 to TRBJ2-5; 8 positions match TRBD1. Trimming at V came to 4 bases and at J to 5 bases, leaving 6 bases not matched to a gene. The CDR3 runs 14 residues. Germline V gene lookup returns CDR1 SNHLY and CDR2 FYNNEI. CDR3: CASSVDRGRETQYF. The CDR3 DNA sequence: TGTGCCAGCAGTGTCGACAGGGGACGGGAGACCCAGTACTTC. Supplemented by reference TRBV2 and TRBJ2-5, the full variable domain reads EPEVTQTPSHQVTQMGQEVILRCVPISNHLYFYWYRQILGQKVEFLVSFYNNEISEKSEIFDDQFSVERPDGSNFTLKIRSTKLEDSAMYFCASSVDRGRETQYFGPGTRLLVL.

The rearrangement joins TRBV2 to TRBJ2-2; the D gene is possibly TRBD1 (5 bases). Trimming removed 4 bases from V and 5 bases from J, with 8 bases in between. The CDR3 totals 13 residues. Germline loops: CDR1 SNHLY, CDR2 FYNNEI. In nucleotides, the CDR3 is TGTGCCAGCAGTGTAGGGGAAACCGGGGAGCTGTTTTTT. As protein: CASSVGETGELFF. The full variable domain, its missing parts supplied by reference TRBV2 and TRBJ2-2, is EPEVTQTPSHQVTQMGQEVILRCVPISNHLYFYWYRQILGQKVEFLVSFYNNEISEKSEIFDDQFSVERPDGSNFTLKIRSTKLEDSAMYFCASSVGETGELFFGEGSRLTVL.

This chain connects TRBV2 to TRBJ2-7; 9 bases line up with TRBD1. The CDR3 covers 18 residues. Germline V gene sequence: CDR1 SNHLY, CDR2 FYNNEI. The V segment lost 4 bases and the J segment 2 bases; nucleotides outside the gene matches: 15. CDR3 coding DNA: TGTGCCAGCAGTGTTCATGAATGGGACAGGGCTGCGACCTACGAGCAGTACTTC. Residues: CASSVHEWDRAATYEQYF.

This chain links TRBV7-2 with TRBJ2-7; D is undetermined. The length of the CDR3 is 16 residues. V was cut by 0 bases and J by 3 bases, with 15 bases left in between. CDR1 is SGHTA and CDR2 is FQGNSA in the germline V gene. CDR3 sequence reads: CASSLATMPPGYEQYF. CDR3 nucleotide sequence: TGTGCCAGCAGCTTAGCCACCATGCCCCCCGGCTACGAGCAGTACTTC.

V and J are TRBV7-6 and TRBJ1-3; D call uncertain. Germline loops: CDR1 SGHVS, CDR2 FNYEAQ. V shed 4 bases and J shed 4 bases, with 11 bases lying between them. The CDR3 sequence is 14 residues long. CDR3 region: CASSSPSLGNTIYF. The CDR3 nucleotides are TGTGCCAGCAGCTCCCCCTCGTTGGGAAACACCATATATTTT.